This TCR beta chain was profiled in a study of CD8+ T cells in alopecia areata. CDR3 size: 17 residues. Germline-derived CDR1 and CDR2 are SQVTM and ANQGSEA. Trimming left V 5 bases short and J 5 bases short, with 25 bases between. This clone was observed a few times. As the sequencing template, cDNA was produced by extracting RNA and reverse transcribing it. Assay used: immunoSEQ multiplex PCR; TCRdb lists only in-frame clones, some missing. The table records approximately 130,000 clones, about 50% of them present only once. The source is a human donor with alopecia areata. Sequenced material: NKG2D-low CD8+ T cells sorted from blood. The genes are TRBV29-1 and TRBJ2-1; tentative D call: TRBD2 (6 bases). In DNA, the CDR3 is TGCAGCGTTATGTCCACCGGGACTTACTACAGCGACAATGAGCAGTTCTTC. Protein: CSVMSTGTYYSDNEQFF.